The 17 T cell receptor beta chains listed next were all sequenced from one sample in a study of T cells in Graves' hyperthyroidism and ophthalmopathy. Amplification targeted TCR beta CDR3 regions from RNA transcripts. The TCR CDR3 first-round RT-PCR relied on the HTBI primer set. TCRdb processed the multiplex PCR reads anew with MiXCR; each CDR3 protein has one entry. Among around 700,000 distinct CDR3 sequences, around a sixth were seen once, and the ten largest hold around 15%. The sample consisted of blood. The receptor set was obtained from a woman in her forties or fifties with Graves' hyperthyroidism that later progressed to Graves' ophthalmopathy.

This clonotype appeared many times. This rearrangement joins TRBV5-1 to TRBJ2-1; the match to TRBD2 covers 11 bases. V was pared by 0 bases and J by 8 bases, with 4 bases of the junction left unmatched. The CDR3 extends over 15 amino acids. CDR1 SGHRS and CDR2 YFSETQ come from the germline V gene. The CDR3, as DNA: TGCGCCAGCAGCTTGGCCGGACTAGCGGGCCATGAGCAGTTCTTC. Protein sequence: CASSLAGLAGHEQFF.

In this sample, this clonotype turned up many times. The chain links TRBV7-2 to TRBJ2-7; 9 nucleotides agree with TRBD1. CDR3 length: 16 residues. The trim removed 5 bases at V and 6 bases at J, leaving 14 bases unmatched. The V gene's germline CDR1 is SGHTA and CDR2 FQGNSA. CDR3 in DNA: TGTGCCAGCAGCAAGACTGGACAGGGGTACCTAGGCGAGCAGTACTTC. Its protein product is CASSKTGQGYLGEQYF.

The chain couples TRBV6-9 to TRBJ1-1; unclear D gene. This CDR3 has 15 residues. Germline CDR1 and CDR2: MNHGY and SVAAGI. Trimming cost V 4 bases and J 3 bases, with 15 bases left between them. CDR3 protein: CASSSFHPPDTEAFF. The CDR3 region has the DNA TGTGCCAGCAGTTCCTTTCATCCCCCGGACACTGAAGCTTTCTTT.

The chain employs TRBV27 and TRBJ1-6; tentatively, D is TRBD1 (6 bases). V lost 5 bases and J 6 bases, leaving 17 bases between the germline ends. The CDR3 covers 16 residues. Germline lookup yields CDR1 MNHEY and CDR2 SMNVEV (reference sequence). The CDR3 loop reads CASSPDPDRGNSPLHF. The CDR3 nucleotides are TGTGCCAGCAGTCCCGACCCGGACAGAGGTAATTCACCCCTCCACTTT.

This chain joins TRBV15 and TRBJ1-4, with 7 bases fitting TRBD1. The CDR3 consists of 14 residues. The germline V gene encodes CDR1 LNHNV and CDR2 YYDKDF (reference sequence). V trimming: 5 bases; J trimming: 6 bases; junction bases outside the gene matches: 6. The CDR3 DNA reads TGTGCCACCAGCGCGGACAGGACGGATGAAAAACTGTTTTTT. Amino acids: CATSADRTDEKLFF.

The chain recombines TRBV2 with TRBJ1-1, with TRBD1 as a possible D gene (6 bases). This CDR3 has 16 amino acids. Germline-derived CDR1 and CDR2 are SNHLY and FYNNEI. Deletions cut 3 bases from V and 1 base from J, with 15 bases between. CDR3 protein: CASSEDGGQSNTEAFF. Written as DNA, the CDR3 is TGTGCCAGCAGTGAGGACGGTGGACAGTCGAACACTGAAGCTTTCTTT.

The sample holds a few counts of this clonotype. The J gene is TRBJ2-7, the V gene TRBV4-1; D is unclear. This CDR3 is 16 amino acids long. Trimming pared 0 bases from V and 2 bases from J, leaving 14 bases between. From germline, CDR1 is MGHRA and CDR2 YSYEKL. CDR3 bases: TGCGCCAGCAGCCAAGATCGGGCAGTGAGTACCTACGAGCAGTACTTC. This encodes CASSQDRAVSTYEQYF.

The sample holds a few counts of this clonotype. This rearrangement joins TRBV9 to TRBJ2-3, with D hard to call. The germline CDR1 and CDR2 sequences are SGDLS and YYNGEE. There are 12 residues in the CDR3. Deletions cut 3 bases from V and 6 bases from J, with 8 bases between. CDR3 in DNA: TGTGCCAGCAGCGCTCAGGTCGATACGCAGTATTTT. The encoded protein is CASSAQVDTQYF. Together with reference TRBV9 and TRBJ2-3, the CDR3 gives the full variable domain: DSGVTQTPKHLITATGQRVTLRCSPRSGDLSVYWYQQSLDQGLQFLIQYYNGEERAKGNILERFSAQQFPDLHSELNLSSLELGDSALYFCASSAQVDTQYFGPGTRLTVL.

This clonotype was found a few times. The rearrangement links TRBV24-1 to TRBJ2-2; 8 nucleotides line up with TRBD1. CDR1 and CDR2 from the germline V gene are KGHDR and SFDVKD. The CDR3 contains 18 residues. Germline trimming cut 1 base from V and 0 bases from J; bases unmatched to any gene: 6. The CDR3 is CATSDLDRGVSNTGELFF. The CDR3, as DNA: TGTGCCACCAGTGATTTAGACAGGGGAGTATCGAACACCGGGGAGCTGTTTTTT.

At least ten counts were recorded for this clonotype. The chain couples TRBV19 to TRBJ2-1, with D perhaps matching TRBD1 or TRBD2 (5 bases each). The CDR3 is 16 amino acids. Trimming removed 7 bases from V and 2 bases from J, with 18 bases in between. Germline CDR1 reads LNHDA; CDR2 reads SQIVND (reference sequence). This CDR3 reads CASMGIEGSPYNEQFF. In nucleotides, the CDR3 is TGTGCCAGTATGGGGATCGAGGGGTCACCCTACAATGAGCAGTTCTTC. Full variable domain (remainder filled in from reference TRBV19 and TRBJ2-1): DGGITQSPKYLFRKEGQNVTLSCEQNLNHDAMYWYRQDPGQGLRLIYYSQIVNDFQKGDIAEGYSVSREKKESFPLTVTSAQKNPTAFYLCASMGIEGSPYNEQFFGPGTRLTVL.

The chain has TRBV9 and TRBJ2-1; tentative D call: TRBD2 (6 bases). The CDR3 totals 14 residues. From germline, CDR1 is SGDLS and CDR2 YYNGEE. With 0 bases removed from V and 5 bases from J, the gap between germline ends came to 9 bases. The CDR3 is CASSVAGVNNEQFF. The CDR3 DNA is TGTGCCAGCAGCGTAGCGGGGGTGAACAATGAGCAGTTCTTC.

The table lists this clonotype with many counts. The V and J genes are TRBV29-1 and TRBJ1-1, with TRBD1 as a possible D gene (5 bases). The V end lost 2 bases, the J end lost 1 base, and 8 bases lay between the germline ends. Looked up from germline, CDR1 is SQVTM and CDR2 is ANQGSEA. The CDR3 contains 13 residues. The CDR3 coding sequence is TGCAGCGTTGAACGCAGGGAGAACACTGAAGCTTTCTTT. Translation: CSVERRENTEAFF.

This clonotype was seen more than once but under ten times. The genes are TRBV7-2 and TRBJ1-2; D is uncertain. Trimming took 3 bases from V and 5 from J, leaving 10 bases between them. The germline V gene has CDR1 SGHTA and CDR2 FQGNSA. The length of the CDR3 is 13 residues. CDR3 DNA sequence: TGTGCCAGCAGCTTTGATCAGAATTATGGCTACACCTTC. It yields the protein CASSFDQNYGYTF.

This clonotype came up a few times. The chain employs TRBV6-4 and TRBJ1-1, with D possibly being TRBD1 (6 bases). Per germline, CDR1 MRHNA and CDR2 SNTAGT. The CDR3 loop spans 14 amino acids. Trimming stripped 3 bases from V and 9 bases from J, with 17 bases between. CDR3: CASSEGAGGHQAFF. The CDR3, as DNA: TGTGCCAGCAGTGAAGGCGCCGGGGGACACCAAGCTTTCTTT.

At least ten counts were recorded for this clonotype. The chain is built from TRBV30 and TRBJ2-7; 8 bases align to TRBD1. The CDR3 totals 12 residues. CDR1 is GTSNPN, CDR2 SVGIG, per germline (reference sequence). Trimming at V came to 8 bases and at J to 0 bases, leaving 3 bases not matched to a gene. For the CDR3, the DNA is TGTGCCGGGGACAGGAGCTCCTACGAGCAGTACTTC. Its protein product is CAGDRSSYEQYF.

This clonotype was seen at least ten times. V and J are TRBV15 and TRBJ1-1, with D perhaps matching TRBD1 (6 bases). The CDR3 is made up of 16 amino acids. Trimming shortened V by 0 bases and J by 1 base, and 12 bases separated the two germline ends. Per germline, CDR1 LNHNV and CDR2 YYDKDF (reference sequence). Here the CDR3 DNA reads TGTGCCACCAGCAGAGATAGGGGGGCTCGGAACACTGAAGCTTTCTTT. Amino acids: CATSRDRGARNTEAFF.

Comments on this clonotype: Being one base from a much bigger clone, this may be a read error. The CDR3 here is CASSFGTINQPQHF. The CDR3 DNA reads TGTGCCAGCAGTTTTGGGACCATCAATCAGCCCCAGCATTTT. The chain is built from TRBV27 and TRBJ1-5, with D perhaps TRBD1 (5 bases). The CDR3 sequence is 14 residues long. V lost 3 bases, J lost 3 bases, and 9 bases lay in between. Germline CDR1 is MNHEY and CDR2 is SMNVEV (reference sequence).